Sequencing of this TCR beta chain was carried out in a study of regulatory T cells in long-lasting Graves disease. Study observations and caveats: Newly diagnosed patients had higher TCR diversity than persistent Graves' patients did.

The time point here: newly diagnosed GD, antithyroid drugs for less than 3 months. Scientists built the TCR library using RNA that was extracted from PBMCs. This clonotype was observed at least ten times. The antigen is not known. Germline lookup yields CDR1 MNHEY and CDR2 SVGAGI. V lost 1 base, J lost 5 bases, and 4 bases lay in between. The CDR3 runs 12 residues. Arm-PCR of CDR3 regions and iRepertoire HTBI primers were used to build TCR beta libraries. MiXCR, applied by TCRdb to the multiplex PCR reads, yields one record per CDR3 protein. The data hold 420,000 or so distinct CDR3 sequences, with over 15% observed a single time. These records were also assigned to another study, of T cells in Graves' hyperthyroidism and ophthalmopathy. That work adds: A set of HTBI primers served as the primers for a first-round RT-PCR of the TCR CDR3.

The sequences come from peripheral blood mononuclear cells (PBMCs), collected at new diagnosis, from a patient treated with antithyroid drugs. V is TRBV6-5 and J is TRBJ2-3, with D unresolved. The source of this sequence is a woman aged 18-29 years with Graves disease. The CDR3 DNA follows: TGTGCCAGCAGTTACTTCAGAGATACGCAGTATTTT. Translation: CASSYFRDTQYF.